This T cell receptor beta chain originates from a study of blood T cell repertoires in COVID-19. About the study: PBMCs, B-cell-depleted T cells, or T cells were the source of the cDNA or gDNA that made up the material.

Those who participated ranged in age from roughly 18 to 90 years and resided in under 25 US areas. Participant reports of clinical history set cohort assignment. Symptom resolution, clearance, or two negative PCRs marked the recovered donors of Cohort 3. CDR1 and CDR2 from the germline V gene are SEHNR and FQNEAQ (reference sequence). CDR3 length: 16 amino acids. Losses at the gene ends were 4 bases for V and 5 bases for J; bases not matched to a gene: 7. The data were produced by immunoSEQ multiplex PCR, yet TCRdb's version contains in-frame clones alone and is incomplete. The table records 150,000 to 200,000 clones, about nine tenths of them present only once.

The source material was PBMCs or T cells enriched from blood (not recorded which). This TCR was recovered from a woman between 18 and 29 years old who had recovered from COVID-19. The V call is TRBV7-9, the J call TRBJ2-5; 13 bases are shared with TRBD2. CDR3 sequence: CASSSRTSGSRETQYF. Written as DNA, the CDR3 is TGTGCCAGCAGCTCCAGGACTAGCGGGAGTCGGGAGACCCAGTACTTC.